Below are 7 T cell receptor beta chains sequenced from a single sample in a study of cytomegalovirus exposure and HLA in healthy donors. The PCR made use of 60 Vbeta and 13 Jbeta primers. Some clones are missing from TCRdb's copy, which holds only in-frame ones; the method was immunoSEQ multiplex PCR. The table has 75,000 to 95,000 clones, roughly 86% seen once. Sequenced input: PBMCs. The origin of the receptors is a woman under 30 in good health and CMV-seropositive.

The rearrangement uses TRBV5-1 and TRBJ2-2; TRBD1 matches at 10 bases. The CDR3 sequence is 17 residues long. Germline V gives CDR1 SGHRS, CDR2 YFSETQ. With 2 bases clipped from V and 7 bases from J, the junction kept 11 bases outside the gene matches. The CDR3 DNA reads as TGCGCCAGCAGCTTTACCTCGACGGGACAGGGGATCGGGGAGCTGTTTTTT. Translated, it gives CASSFTSTGQGIGELFF.

The chain combines TRBV19 with TRBJ2-7; possibly TRBD1 for D (6 bases). The length of the CDR3 is 14 residues. The ends were cut back, 3 bases at V and 3 bases at J, with 12 bases in the middle. CDR1 and CDR2 from the germline V gene are LNHDA and SQIVND (reference sequence). CDR3 in DNA: TGTGCCAGTAGTATTGCCGCAGGGGACTACGAGCAGTACTTC. It yields the protein CASSIAAGDYEQYF.

In nucleotides, the CDR3 is TGCGCCAGCAGCTTGGCGGGAATTAGGGTTGGCACCTTC. It encodes CASSLAGIRVGTF. This chain links TRBV5-1 with TRBJ1-2; D remains ambiguous. Per germline, CDR1 SGHRS and CDR2 YFSETQ. This CDR3 has 13 amino acids. The V and J ends lost 0 bases and 13 bases respectively, with 16 bases between them.

This clone is judged medium-sized. The chain links TRBV7-9 to TRBJ1-2; 7 bases are shared with TRBD1. V trimming: 5 bases; J trimming: 4 bases; junction bases outside the gene matches: 7. The CDR3 is 14 amino acids. Germline CDR1 reads SEHNR; CDR2 reads FQNEAQ (reference sequence). The CDR3 region has the DNA TGTGCCAGCAGCAACCCAGGGGGAGGCTATGGCTACACCTTC. This codes for CASSNPGGGYGYTF.

This sequence joins TRBV19 and TRBJ2-7; TRBD1 matches 7 bases. The V and J ends lost 4 bases and 6 bases, in that order; junction bases with no gene match: 6. From germline, CDR1 is LNHDA and CDR2 SQIVND (reference sequence). The CDR3 has 13 amino acids. This CDR3 is CASSKGAWVEQYF. In DNA, the CDR3 is TGTGCCAGTAGTAAGGGGGCGTGGGTCGAGCAGTACTTC.

J is TRBJ2-3 and V is TRBV7-9, with 7 bases fitting TRBD1. The CDR3 length is 16 residues. The junction had 11 bases not matched to a gene; V was cut back by 4 bases and J by 4 bases. The V gene's germline CDR1 is SEHNR and CDR2 FQNEAQ (reference sequence). For the CDR3, the DNA is TGTGCCAGCAGCTCACCCCGGACAGGAGGTCCAGATACGCAGTATTTT. It codes for CASSSPRTGGPDTQYF.

This chain links TRBV5-1 with TRBJ2-4; the D gene is possibly TRBD1 (6 bases). The CDR3 sequence is 17 residues long. V gave up 4 bases and J gave up 1 base, with 18 bases separating them. CDR1 and CDR2 from the germline V gene are SGHRS and YFSETQ. CDR3 protein: CASSPPGQSGAKNIQYF. The CDR3 bases are TGCGCCAGCAGCCCACCCGGACAGTCCGGCGCCAAAAACATTCAGTACTTC.